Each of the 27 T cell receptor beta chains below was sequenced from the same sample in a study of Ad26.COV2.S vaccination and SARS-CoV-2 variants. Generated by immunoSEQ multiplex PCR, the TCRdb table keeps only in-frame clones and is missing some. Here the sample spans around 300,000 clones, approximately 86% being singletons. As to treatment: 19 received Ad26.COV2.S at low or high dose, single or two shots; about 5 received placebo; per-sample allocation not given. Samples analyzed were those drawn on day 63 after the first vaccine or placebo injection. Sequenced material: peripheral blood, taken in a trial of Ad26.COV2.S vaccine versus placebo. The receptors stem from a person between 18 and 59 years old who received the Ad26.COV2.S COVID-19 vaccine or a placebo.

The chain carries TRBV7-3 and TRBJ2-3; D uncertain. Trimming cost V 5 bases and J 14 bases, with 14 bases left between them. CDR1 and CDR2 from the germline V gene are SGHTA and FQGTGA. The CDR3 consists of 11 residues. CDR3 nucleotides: TGTGCCAGCAGCCTGGGCTCGCTTTGGTATTTT. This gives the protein CASSLGSLWYF.

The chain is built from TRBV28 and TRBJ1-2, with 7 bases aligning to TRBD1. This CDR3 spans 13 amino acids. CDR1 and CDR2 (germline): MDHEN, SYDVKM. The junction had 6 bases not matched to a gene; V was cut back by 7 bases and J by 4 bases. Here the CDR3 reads CASTDRVGYGYTF. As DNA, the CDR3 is TGTGCCAGCACCGACAGGGTAGGCTATGGCTACACCTTC.

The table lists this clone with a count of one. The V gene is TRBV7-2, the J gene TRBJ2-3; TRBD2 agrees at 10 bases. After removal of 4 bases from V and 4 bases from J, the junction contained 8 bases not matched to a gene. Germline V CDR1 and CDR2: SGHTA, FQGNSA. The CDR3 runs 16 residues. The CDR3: CASSYPTSGFSDTQYF. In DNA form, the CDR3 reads TGTGCCAGCAGCTACCCGACTAGCGGGTTTTCAGATACGCAGTATTTT.

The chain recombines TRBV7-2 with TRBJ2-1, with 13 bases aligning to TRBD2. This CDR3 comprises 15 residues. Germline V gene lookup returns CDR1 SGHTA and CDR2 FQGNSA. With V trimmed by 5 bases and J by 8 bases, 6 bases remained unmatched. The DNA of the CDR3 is TGTGCCAGCAGCAGTTGGACTAGCGGGAGTTATGAGCAGTTCTTC. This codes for CASSSWTSGSYEQFF.

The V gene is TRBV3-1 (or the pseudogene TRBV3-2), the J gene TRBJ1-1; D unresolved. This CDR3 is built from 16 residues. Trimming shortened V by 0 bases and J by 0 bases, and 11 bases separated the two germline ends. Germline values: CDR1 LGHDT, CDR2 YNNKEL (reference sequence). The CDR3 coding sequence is TGTGCCAGCAGCCAAGATCTAGGCAGGCTGAACACTGAAGCTTTCTTT. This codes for CASSQDLGRLNTEAFF.

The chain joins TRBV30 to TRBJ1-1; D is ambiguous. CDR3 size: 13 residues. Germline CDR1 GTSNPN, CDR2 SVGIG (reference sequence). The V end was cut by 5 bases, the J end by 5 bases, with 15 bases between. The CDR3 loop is CAWDWGTGTEAFF. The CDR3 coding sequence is TGTGCCTGGGATTGGGGTACGGGAACTGAAGCTTTCTTT.

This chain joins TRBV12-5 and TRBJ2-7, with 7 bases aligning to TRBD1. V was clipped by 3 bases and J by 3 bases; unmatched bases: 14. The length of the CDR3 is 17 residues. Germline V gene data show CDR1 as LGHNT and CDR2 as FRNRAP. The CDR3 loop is CASGFPAIAGTDYEQYF. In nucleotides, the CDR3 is TGTGCTAGTGGTTTCCCCGCTATTGCCGGGACAGACTACGAGCAGTACTTC. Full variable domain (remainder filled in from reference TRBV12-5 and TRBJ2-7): DARVTQTPRHKVTEMGQEVTMRCQPILGHNTVFWYRQTMMQGLELLAYFRNRAPLDDSGMPKDRFSAEMPDATLATLKIQPSEPRDSAVYFCASGFPAIAGTDYEQYFGPGTRLTVT.

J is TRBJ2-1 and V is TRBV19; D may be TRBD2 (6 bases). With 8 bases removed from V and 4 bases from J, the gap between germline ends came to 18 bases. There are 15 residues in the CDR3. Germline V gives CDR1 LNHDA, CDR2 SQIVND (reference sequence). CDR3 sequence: CASSGVAGSYNEQFF. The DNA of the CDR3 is TGTGCCAGTTCGGGAGTCGCAGGTTCGTACAATGAGCAGTTCTTC.

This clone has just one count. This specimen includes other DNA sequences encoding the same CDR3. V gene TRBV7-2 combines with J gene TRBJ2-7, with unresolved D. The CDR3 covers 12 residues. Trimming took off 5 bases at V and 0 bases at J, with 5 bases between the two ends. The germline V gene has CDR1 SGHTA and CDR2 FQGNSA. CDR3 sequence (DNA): TGTGCCAGCAGCCCTAGCTCCTACGAGCAGTACTTC. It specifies CASSPSSYEQYF. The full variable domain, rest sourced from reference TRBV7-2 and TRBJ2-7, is GAGVSQSPSNKVTEKGKDVELRCDPISGHTALYWYRQSLGQGLEFLIYFQGNSAPDKSGLPSDRFSAERTGGSVSTLTIQRTQQEDSAVYLCASSPSSYEQYFGPGTRLTVT.

Here the CDR3 DNA reads TGTGCCACCAGTGACCTCATACGGGACAGGGGATCCTACGAGCAGTACTTC. Protein product: CATSDLIRDRGSYEQYF. V and J are TRBV24-1 and TRBJ2-7, with TRBD1 matching 10 bases. This CDR3 comprises 17 residues. Germline loops: CDR1 KGHDR, CDR2 SFDVKD. V trimming: 4 bases; J trimming: 1 base; junction bases outside the gene matches: 9.

The CDR3 coding sequence is TGCGCCAGCAGCCAAGTGACAGGGGAGTCCTACGAGCAGTACTTC. Protein: CASSQVTGESYEQYF. The V gene is TRBV4-1, the J gene TRBJ2-7, with 8 bases that match TRBD1. Germline CDR1 reads MGHRA; CDR2 reads YSYEKL. The CDR3 spans 15 residues. The ends lost 1 base at V and 1 base at J; junction bases unmatched: 3.

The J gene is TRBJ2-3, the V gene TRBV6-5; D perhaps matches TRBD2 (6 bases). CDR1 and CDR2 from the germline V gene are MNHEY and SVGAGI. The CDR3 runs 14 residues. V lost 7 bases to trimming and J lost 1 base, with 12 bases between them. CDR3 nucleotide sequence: TGTGCCAGCACCTCACGGAGGGGCACAGATACGCAGTATTTT. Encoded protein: CASTSRRGTDTQYF.

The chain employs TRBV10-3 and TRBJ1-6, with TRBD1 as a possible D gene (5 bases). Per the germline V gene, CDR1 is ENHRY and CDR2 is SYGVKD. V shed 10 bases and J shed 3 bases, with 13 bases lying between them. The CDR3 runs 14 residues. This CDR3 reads CASRQGDYNSPLHF. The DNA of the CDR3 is TGTGCCAGTAGGCAGGGAGACTATAATTCACCCCTCCACTTT.

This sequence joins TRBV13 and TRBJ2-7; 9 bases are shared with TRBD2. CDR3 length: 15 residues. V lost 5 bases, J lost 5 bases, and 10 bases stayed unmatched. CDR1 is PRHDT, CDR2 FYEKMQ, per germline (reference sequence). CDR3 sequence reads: CASSLPLAGSHEQYF. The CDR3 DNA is TGTGCCAGCAGCCTCCCGCTAGCGGGATCCCACGAGCAGTACTTC.

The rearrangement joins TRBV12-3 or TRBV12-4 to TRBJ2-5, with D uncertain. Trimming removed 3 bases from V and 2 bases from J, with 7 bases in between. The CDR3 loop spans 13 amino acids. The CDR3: CASSLFGQETQYF. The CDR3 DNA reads TGTGCCAGCAGTTTGTTTGGTCAAGAGACCCAGTACTTC.

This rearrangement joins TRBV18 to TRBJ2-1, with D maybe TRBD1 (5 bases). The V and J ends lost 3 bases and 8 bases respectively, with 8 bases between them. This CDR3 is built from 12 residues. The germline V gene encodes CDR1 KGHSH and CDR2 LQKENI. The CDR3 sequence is CASSPWGDEQFF. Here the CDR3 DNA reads TGTGCCAGCTCACCGTGGGGCGATGAGCAGTTCTTC.

The CDR3 DNA reads TGTGCCAGCAGCTTGGCCCGGACAGGGATGAACACCGGGGAGCTGTTTTTT. Translated: CASSLARTGMNTGELFF. The chain links TRBV5-5 to TRBJ2-2, with 8 bases aligning to TRBD1. The germline V gene encodes CDR1 SGHKS and CDR2 YYEKEE (reference sequence). This CDR3 contains 17 residues. Trimming took 0 bases from V and 1 from J; bases not matched to a gene: 5.

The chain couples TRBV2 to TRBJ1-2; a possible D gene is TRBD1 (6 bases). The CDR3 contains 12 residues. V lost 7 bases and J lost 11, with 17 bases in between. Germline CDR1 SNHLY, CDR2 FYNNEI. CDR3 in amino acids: CASKGDVEVYTF. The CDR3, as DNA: TGTGCCAGCAAGGGGGACGTCGAGGTGTACACCTTC. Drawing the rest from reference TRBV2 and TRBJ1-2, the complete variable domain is EPEVTQTPSHQVTQMGQEVILRCVPISNHLYFYWYRQILGQKVEFLVSFYNNEISEKSEIFDDQFSVERPDGSNFTLKIRSTKLEDSAMYFCASKGDVEVYTFGSGTRLTVV.

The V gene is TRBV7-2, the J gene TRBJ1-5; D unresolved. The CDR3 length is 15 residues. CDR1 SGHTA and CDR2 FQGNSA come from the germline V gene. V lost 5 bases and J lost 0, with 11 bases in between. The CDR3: CASSPESYSNQPQHF. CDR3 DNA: TGTGCCAGCAGCCCGGAATCTTATAGCAATCAGCCCCAGCATTTT.

CDR3 sequence (DNA): TGTGCCAGCGGCGACACTAGCGGGAAGAACACCGGGGAGCTGTTTTTT. Amino acids: CASGDTSGKNTGELFF. The rearrangement links TRBV3-1 (or the pseudogene TRBV3-2) to TRBJ2-2; 10 positions match TRBD2. V trimming: 8 bases; J trimming: 1 base; junction bases outside the gene matches: 7. In germline, CDR1 is LGHDT, CDR2 YNNKEL (reference sequence). The CDR3 runs to 16 residues.

As DNA, the CDR3 is TGTGCCAGCAGCTTAGTAGTGGGACCCGGGGAGCTGTTTTTT. Its translation: CASSLVVGPGELFF. The V and J genes are TRBV7-2 and TRBJ2-2; either TRBD1 or TRBD2 may fit D (5 bases each). The CDR3 covers 14 residues. V dropped 1 base and J dropped 6 bases, with 9 bases sitting between them. The germline V gene has CDR1 SGHTA and CDR2 FQGNSA.

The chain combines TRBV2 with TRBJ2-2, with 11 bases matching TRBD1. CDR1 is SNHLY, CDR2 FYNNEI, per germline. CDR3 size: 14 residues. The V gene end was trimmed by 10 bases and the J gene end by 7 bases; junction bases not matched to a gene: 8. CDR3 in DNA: TGTGCCACAGGCGGACAGGGGGCGGGCGGGGAGCTGTTTTTT. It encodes CATGGQGAGGELFF. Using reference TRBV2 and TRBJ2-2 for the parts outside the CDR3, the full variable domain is EPEVTQTPSHQVTQMGQEVILRCVPISNHLYFYWYRQILGQKVEFLVSFYNNEISEKSEIFDDQFSVERPDGSNFTLKIRSTKLEDSAMYFCATGGQGAGGELFFGEGSRLTVL.

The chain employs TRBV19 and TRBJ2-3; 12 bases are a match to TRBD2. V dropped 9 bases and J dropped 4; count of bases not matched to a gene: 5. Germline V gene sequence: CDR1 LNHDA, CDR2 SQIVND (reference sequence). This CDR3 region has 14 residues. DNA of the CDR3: TGTGCCAGCCAGACTAGCGGGAGTTCAGATACGCAGTATTTT. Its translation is CASQTSGSSDTQYF.

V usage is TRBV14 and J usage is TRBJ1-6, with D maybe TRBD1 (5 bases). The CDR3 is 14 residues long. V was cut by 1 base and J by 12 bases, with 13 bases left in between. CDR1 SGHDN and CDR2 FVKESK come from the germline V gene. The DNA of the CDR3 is TGTGCCAGCAGCCAAGGGGCAGGGTCTGTACCCCTCCACTTT. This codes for CASSQGAGSVPLHF. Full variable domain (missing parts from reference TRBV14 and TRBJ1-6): EAGVTQFPSHSVIEKGQTVTLRCDPISGHDNLYWYRRVMGKEIKFLLHFVKESKQDESGMPNNRFLAERTGGTYSTLKVQPAELEDSGVYFCASSQGAGSVPLHFGNGTRLTVT.

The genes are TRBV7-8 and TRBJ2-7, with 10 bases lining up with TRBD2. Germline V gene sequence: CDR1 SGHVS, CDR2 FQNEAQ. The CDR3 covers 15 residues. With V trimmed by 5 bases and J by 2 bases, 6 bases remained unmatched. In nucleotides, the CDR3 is TGTGCCAGCAGCGCCAAAAGCGGGAGGGCCTACGAGCAGTACTTC. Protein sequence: CASSAKSGRAYEQYF.

CDR3 in DNA: TGTGCCAGCAGCCAAGACTCTTGGGGGGAGACCCAGTACTTC. It yields the protein CASSQDSWGETQYF. J is TRBJ2-5 and V is TRBV4-2, with D perhaps assigned TRBD1 or TRBD2 (5 bases each). Deletions cut 0 bases from V and 5 bases from J, with 10 bases between. Germline values: CDR1 LGHNA, CDR2 YNFKEQ. The CDR3 covers 14 residues.

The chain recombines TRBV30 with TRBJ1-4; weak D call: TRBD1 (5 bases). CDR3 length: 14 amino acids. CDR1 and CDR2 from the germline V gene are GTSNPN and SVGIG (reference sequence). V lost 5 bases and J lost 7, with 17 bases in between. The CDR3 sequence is CAWDRDSVGEKLFF. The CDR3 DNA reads TGTGCCTGGGACAGAGACAGCGTTGGTGAAAAACTGTTTTTT.